This T cell receptor beta chain was documented in a study of T cell responses to AZD1222 COVID-19 vaccine. Study-level results: Spike-specific TCR breadth and depth went up after people got two AZD1222 doses. Sampled repertoires all dated from after the peak T cell response. The donor group comprised mostly white British people and more females; the analysis possibly underestimated clonal diversity.

On this clone: Its specificity is unknown.

Germline assignment: CDR1 SEHNR and CDR2 FQNEAQ (reference sequence). The CDR3 covers 12 residues. The V gene lost 4 bases and the J gene lost 7 bases, with 11 bases spanning the gap. Profiling relied on immunoSEQ multiplex PCR, and the TCRdb table lists in-frame clones only, not all of them. The sample contains 60,000 to 90,000 clones, approximately 80% of which appear only once. The sample here was peripheral blood, taken 28 days after the second dose of the MenACWY control vaccine. This clonotype was obtained from an adult who received the MenACWY meningococcal vaccine as a control. V is TRBV7-9 and J is TRBJ2-7, with D unresolved. DNA of the CDR3: TGTGCCAGCAGCTCACTCATGAGAGAGCAGTACTTC. It codes for CASSSLMREQYF.